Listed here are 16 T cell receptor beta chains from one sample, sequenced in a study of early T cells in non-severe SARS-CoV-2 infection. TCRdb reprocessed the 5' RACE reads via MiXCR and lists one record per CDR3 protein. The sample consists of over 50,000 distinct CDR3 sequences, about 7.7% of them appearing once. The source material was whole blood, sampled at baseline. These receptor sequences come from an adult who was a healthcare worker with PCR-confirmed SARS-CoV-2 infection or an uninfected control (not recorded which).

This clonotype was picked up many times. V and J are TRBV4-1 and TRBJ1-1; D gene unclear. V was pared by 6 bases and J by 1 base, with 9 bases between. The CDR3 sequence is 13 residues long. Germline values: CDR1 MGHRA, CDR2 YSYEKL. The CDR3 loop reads CASSPYENTEAFF. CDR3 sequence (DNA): TGCGCCAGCAGTCCTTATGAGAACACTGAAGCTTTCTTT.

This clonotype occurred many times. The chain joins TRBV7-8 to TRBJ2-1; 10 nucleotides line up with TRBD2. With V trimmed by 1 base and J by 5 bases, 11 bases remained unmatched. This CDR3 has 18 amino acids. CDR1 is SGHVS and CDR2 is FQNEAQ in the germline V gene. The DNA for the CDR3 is TGTGCCAGCAGCTTAGTAAACATGCCGAGCGGGAGGGACAATGAGCAGTTCTTC. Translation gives CASSLVNMPSGRDNEQFF.

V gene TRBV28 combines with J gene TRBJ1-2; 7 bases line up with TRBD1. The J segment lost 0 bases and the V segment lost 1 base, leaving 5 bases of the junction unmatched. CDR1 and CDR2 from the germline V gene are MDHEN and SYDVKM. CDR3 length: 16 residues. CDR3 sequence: CASSLLGGTANYGYTF. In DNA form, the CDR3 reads TGTGCCAGCAGTTTATTAGGGGGGACAGCTAACTATGGCTACACCTTC.

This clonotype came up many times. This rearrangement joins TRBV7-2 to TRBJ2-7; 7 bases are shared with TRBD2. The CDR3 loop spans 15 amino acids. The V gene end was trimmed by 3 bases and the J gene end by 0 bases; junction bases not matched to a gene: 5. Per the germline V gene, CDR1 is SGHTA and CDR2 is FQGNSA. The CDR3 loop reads CASSFGSSGSYEQYF. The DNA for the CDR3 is TGTGCCAGCAGCTTCGGCTCTAGCGGCTCCTACGAGCAGTACTTC. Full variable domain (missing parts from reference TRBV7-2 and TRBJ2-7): GAGVSQSPSNKVTEKGKDVELRCDPISGHTALYWYRQSLGQGLEFLIYFQGNSAPDKSGLPSDRFSAERTGGSVSTLTIQRTQQEDSAVYLCASSFGSSGSYEQYFGPGTRLTVT.

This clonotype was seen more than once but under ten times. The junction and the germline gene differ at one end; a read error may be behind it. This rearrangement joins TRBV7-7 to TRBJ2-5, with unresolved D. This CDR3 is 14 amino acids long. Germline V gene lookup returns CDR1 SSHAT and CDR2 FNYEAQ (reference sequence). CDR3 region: CASSLSGLGETQYF. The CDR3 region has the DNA TGTGCTAGCAGCTTATCGGGTCTTGGAGAGACCCAGTACTTC. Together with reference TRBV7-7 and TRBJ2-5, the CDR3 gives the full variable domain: GAGVSQSPRYKVTKRGQDVTLRCDPISSHATLYWYQQALGQGPEFLTYFNYEAQPDKSGLPSDRFSAERPEGSISTLTIQRTEQRDSAMYRCASSLSGLGETQYFGPGTRLLVL.

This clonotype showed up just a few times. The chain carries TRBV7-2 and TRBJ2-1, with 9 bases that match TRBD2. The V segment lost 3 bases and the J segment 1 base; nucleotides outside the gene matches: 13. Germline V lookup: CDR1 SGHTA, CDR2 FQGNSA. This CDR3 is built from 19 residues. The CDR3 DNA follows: TGTGCCAGCAGCTTGACTAGCGGCCCACAGATAGGATCCTACAATGAGCAGTTCTTC. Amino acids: CASSLTSGPQIGSYNEQFF.

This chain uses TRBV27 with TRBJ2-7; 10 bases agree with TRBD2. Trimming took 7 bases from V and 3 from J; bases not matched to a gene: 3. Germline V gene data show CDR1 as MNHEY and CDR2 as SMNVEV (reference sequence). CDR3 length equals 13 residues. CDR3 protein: CASTSSGSYEQYF. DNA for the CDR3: TGTGCCAGCACATCTAGCGGGAGCTACGAGCAGTACTTC.

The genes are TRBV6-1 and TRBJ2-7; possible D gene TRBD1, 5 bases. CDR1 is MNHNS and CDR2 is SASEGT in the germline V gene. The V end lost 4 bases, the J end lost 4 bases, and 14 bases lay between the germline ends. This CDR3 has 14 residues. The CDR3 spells CASSVQGGIYEQYF. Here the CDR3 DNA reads TGTGCCAGCAGTGTCCAGGGCGGTATTTACGAGCAGTACTTC.

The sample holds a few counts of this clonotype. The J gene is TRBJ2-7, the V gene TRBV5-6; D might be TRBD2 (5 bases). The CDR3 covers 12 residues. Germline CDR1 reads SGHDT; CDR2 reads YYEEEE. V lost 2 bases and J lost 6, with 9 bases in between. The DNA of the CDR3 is TGTGCCAGCAGCTTTCTAGCCTCCGAGCAGTACTTC. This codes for CASSFLASEQYF.

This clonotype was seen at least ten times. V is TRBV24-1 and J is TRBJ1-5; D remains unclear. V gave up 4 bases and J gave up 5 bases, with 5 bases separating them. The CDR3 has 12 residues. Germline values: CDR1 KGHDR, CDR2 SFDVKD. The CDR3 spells CATSDPDQPQHF. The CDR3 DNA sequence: TGTGCCACCAGTGACCCGGATCAGCCCCAGCATTTT.

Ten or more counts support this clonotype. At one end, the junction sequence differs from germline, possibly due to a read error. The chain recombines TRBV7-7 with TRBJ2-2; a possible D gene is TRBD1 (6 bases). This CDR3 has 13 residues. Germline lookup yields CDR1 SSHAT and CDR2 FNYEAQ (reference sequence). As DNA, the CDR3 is TGTGCTAGCAGCGTACAGGGTACCGGGGAGCTGTTTTTT. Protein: CASSVQGTGELFF.

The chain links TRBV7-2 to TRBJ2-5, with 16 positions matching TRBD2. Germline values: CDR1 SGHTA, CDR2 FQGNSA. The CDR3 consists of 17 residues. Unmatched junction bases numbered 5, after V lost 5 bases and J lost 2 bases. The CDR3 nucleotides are TGTGCCAGCAGCCCGGGACTAGCGGGGGGGCGACAAGAGACCCAGTACTTC. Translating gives CASSPGLAGGRQETQYF.

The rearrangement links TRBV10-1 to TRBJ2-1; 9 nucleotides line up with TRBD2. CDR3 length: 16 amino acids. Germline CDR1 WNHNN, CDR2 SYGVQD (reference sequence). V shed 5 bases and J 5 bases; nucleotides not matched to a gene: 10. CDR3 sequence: CASSRSAGGPNNEQFF. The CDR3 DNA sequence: TGCGCCAGCAGTAGGTCTGCGGGAGGGCCAAACAATGAGCAGTTCTTC.

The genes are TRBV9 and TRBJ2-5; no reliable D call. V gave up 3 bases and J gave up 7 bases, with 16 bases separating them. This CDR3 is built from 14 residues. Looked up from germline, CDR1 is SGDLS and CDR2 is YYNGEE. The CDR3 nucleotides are TGTGCCAGCAGCGCCGAAAGTAGTTGGGGGACCCAGTACTTC. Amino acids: CASSAESSWGTQYF.

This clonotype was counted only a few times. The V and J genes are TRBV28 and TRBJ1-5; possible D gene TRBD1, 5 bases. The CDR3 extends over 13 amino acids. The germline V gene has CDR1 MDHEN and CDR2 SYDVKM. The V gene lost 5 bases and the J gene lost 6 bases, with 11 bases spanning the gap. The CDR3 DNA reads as TGTGCCAGCAGTCCAGGGTGGGCTCAGCCCCAGCATTTT. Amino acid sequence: CASSPGWAQPQHF.

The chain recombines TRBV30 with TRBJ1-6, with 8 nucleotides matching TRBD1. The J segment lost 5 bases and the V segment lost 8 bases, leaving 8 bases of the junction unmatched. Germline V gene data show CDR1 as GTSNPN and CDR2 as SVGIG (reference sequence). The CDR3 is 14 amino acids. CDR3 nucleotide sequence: TGTGCCCGCCGACAGGGGCAAGATAATTCACCCCTCCACTTT. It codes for CARRQGQDNSPLHF.